The clone carrying this T cell receptor beta chain was seen a single time. From germline, CDR1 is SGHDT and CDR2 YYEEEE. CDR3 length: 14 amino acids. Trimming removed 0 bases at V and 3 bases at J, with 9 bases between. The sample is drawn from a study of OX40 agonist ivuxolimab in advanced cancers. Turning to the study itself: Patients with prior anti-PD-1, anti-PD-L1 or anti-CTLA-4 therapy were eligible; approximately 40% had some.

Using immunoSEQ multiplex PCR, the repertoire was profiled, and TCRdb retains in-frame clones only, with some absent. Of about 71,000 clones in the sample, approximately 78% were seen once. This TCR derives from an adult with an advanced solid tumor such as melanoma, head and neck, liver or kidney cancer. This specimen consisted of CD4+ or CD8+ T cells sorted from blood, obtained in a trial of the OX40 agonist ivuxolimab. V gene TRBV5-6 combines with J gene TRBJ1-1; D is unclear. CDR3 nucleotides: TGTGCCAGCAGCTTGGGAGGAATCCACACTGAAGCTTTCTTT. The encoded protein is CASSLGGIHTEAFF.